These 8 T cell receptor beta chains came from one sample sequenced in a study of identical twins. TCRdb used MiXCR to reprocess the 5' RACE reads, holding one entry per CDR3 protein. Among some 730,000 distinct CDR3 sequences, 15% to 20% were seen once, and the ten largest hold around 12%. These same records also appear under a second study, on T cells expressing NK-cell markers.

The sample taken for sequencing was PBMCs. The receptor source for this set is a young woman in good health.

The J gene is TRBJ2-7, the V gene TRBV20-1, with 8 bases identical to TRBD1. The CDR3 extends over 14 amino acids. The J segment lost 2 bases and the V segment lost 4 bases, leaving 7 bases of the junction unmatched. Germline assignment: CDR1 DFQATT and CDR2 SNEGSKA (reference sequence). In DNA, the CDR3 is TGCAGTGCTACCCAGGGGGCTGTCCCCTACGAGCAGTACTTC. Protein product: CSATQGAVPYEQYF.

The chain recombines TRBV7-2 with TRBJ2-7; 7 bases agree with TRBD1. J lost 1 base, V lost 4 bases, and 4 bases had no gene match. The CDR3 runs to 14 residues. Germline V lookup: CDR1 SGHTA, CDR2 FQGNSA. CDR3 residues: CASSYDRVSYEQYF. CDR3 coding DNA: TGTGCCAGCAGCTACGACAGGGTATCCTACGAGCAGTACTTC. The whole variable domain, filled in from reference TRBV7-2 and TRBJ2-7, reads GAGVSQSPSNKVTEKGKDVELRCDPISGHTALYWYRQSLGQGLEFLIYFQGNSAPDKSGLPSDRFSAERTGGSVSTLTIQRTQQEDSAVYLCASSYDRVSYEQYFGPGTRLTVT.

The chain links TRBV10-3 to TRBJ2-1; D is perhaps TRBD1 (6 bases). Trimming left V 0 bases short and J 9 bases short, with 12 bases between. The CDR3 spans 14 residues. Germline values: CDR1 ENHRY, CDR2 SYGVKD. The CDR3 DNA reads as TGTGCCATCAGTGAGTCTAGGCAGGGGAGTGAGCAGTTCTTC. It specifies CAISESRQGSEQFF.

This clonotype occurred a few times. The V and J genes are TRBV13 and TRBJ2-1; 9 bases line up with TRBD2. Per germline, CDR1 PRHDT and CDR2 FYEKMQ (reference sequence). J was trimmed by 7 bases and V by 0 bases; bases with no gene match: 7. The CDR3 is made up of 16 amino acids. For the CDR3, the DNA is TGTGCCAGCAGCTTAGGGGGGCTAGCGGGGATAAATGAGCAGTTCTTC. Protein product: CASSLGGLAGINEQFF.

The genes are TRBV5-1 and TRBJ2-5, with D unresolved. The V and J ends lost 0 bases and 5 bases respectively, with 11 bases between them. The CDR3 runs to 14 residues. Germline CDR1 is SGHRS and CDR2 is YFSETQ. The CDR3 protein is CASSLEGYEETQYF. The CDR3 region has the DNA TGCGCCAGCAGCTTGGAAGGGTATGAGGAGACCCAGTACTTC.

This clonotype has only a few counts. V and J are TRBV20-1 and TRBJ2-5; 8 nucleotides align to TRBD2. Trimming cost V 3 bases and J 0 bases; bases outside gene matches: 6. Germline assignment: CDR1 DFQATT and CDR2 SNEGSKA (reference sequence). The CDR3 runs 15 residues. The CDR3 DNA is TGCAGTGCTAGGGGGGAGCGGGGGTACCAAGAGACCCAGTACTTC. Encoded protein: CSARGERGYQETQYF.

This chain joins TRBV6-5 and TRBJ1-1; D perhaps matches TRBD1 (6 bases). CDR1 is MNHEY, CDR2 SVGAGI, per germline. This CDR3 has 12 residues. With 8 bases removed from V and 7 bases from J, the gap between germline ends came to 14 bases. In DNA, the CDR3 is TGTGCCAGCTTCGTGGGGGGACATGAAGCTTTCTTT. Amino acids: CASFVGGHEAFF.

This clonotype was seen more than once but under ten times. The rearrangement links TRBV5-1 to TRBJ2-7; 7 nucleotides align to TRBD2. V shed 6 bases and J 2 bases; nucleotides not matched to a gene: 8. The CDR3 totals 14 residues. Germline lookup yields CDR1 SGHRS and CDR2 YFSETQ. As DNA, the CDR3 is TGCGCCAGCAAAACGGCTAGCGGAACCTACGAGCAGTACTTC. Protein sequence: CASKTASGTYEQYF.